This TCR beta chain appears in the sequencing data of a study of stem cell transplantation in POMP-related autoinflammatory disease. A word on this clone: The antigen is unknown.

Between the trimmed V and J ends, which lost 3 bases and 5 bases, there was a span of 5 bases. The CDR3 totals 13 residues. Per germline, CDR1 SGHTA and CDR2 FQGNSA. Prominent immunodeficiency with autoinflammation defined PRAID. Profiled with immunoSEQ multiplex PCR; TCRdb holds only in-frame clones, not every one. The sample lists about 68,000 clones; more than 75% were seen once. General study findings and limits: Fewer unique TRB V-J gene pairings were identified in patients with PRAID.

V gene TRBV7-2 combines with J gene TRBJ2-6; D is undetermined. The sample here was CD4+ T cells from PBMCs, taken after stem cell transplantation. This TCR was recovered from a human patient with POMP-related autoinflammation and immune dysregulation (PRAID). Some T cells may be supplied by the graft donor. The CDR3 DNA follows: TGTGCCAGCAGCTTCGGCAGGGCCAACGTCCTGACTTTC. Its translation: CASSFGRANVLTF.